This T cell receptor (beta chain) was captured by sequencing in a study of T cell responses to AZD1222 COVID-19 vaccine. Study results and limitations: Baseline antibody screening turned up just a handful of seropositive AZD1222 recipients. Distributed over spike, vaccine-associated CD4 TCRs predominated at 160-218 and 743-854. The sample set comprised mostly white British donors with more females, and clonal diversity was possibly underestimated.

Only in-frame clones appear in the TCRdb table, and some are missing; sequencing was by immunoSEQ multiplex PCR. The table includes some 150,000 clones, around 89% detected once. In regard to this clone: Its antigen is still unknown.

V dropped 0 bases and J dropped 4 bases, with 10 bases sitting between them. There are 15 residues in the CDR3. Germline V gene sequence: CDR1 LGHNA, CDR2 YSLEER. V gene TRBV4-3 combines with J gene TRBJ2-1; TRBD2 is a possible D gene (6 bases). Material: peripheral blood, obtained 28 days after the second AZD1222 dose. The receptor was derived from an adult who received the AZD1222 COVID-19 vaccine. The CDR3: CASSQDPGGYNEQFF. CDR3 sequence (DNA): TGCGCCAGCAGCCAAGATCCCGGGGGTTACAATGAGCAGTTCTTC.